The following is a TCR beta chain sequence with its context. No antigen is known for it. Relative to the germline gene, one junction end is altered; a read error may explain this. This entry comes from a study of blood T cells in healthy people across ages (dated by TCRdb to about 2015). Study-wide context: In model experiments, roughly one uniquely barcoded TCR beta cDNA molecule per two T cells was captured by template switching. To avoid experimental bias, donors of different ages were spread randomly across the sequencing lanes. Age-related changes in TCR beta repertoire diversity were measured in the study by deep sequencing normalized with unique cDNA molecular identifiers. For two donors (one aged 18 to 30 and one aged 80 or older), the study analyzed two additional independent replicas of 1 million unique cDNA reads from the same blood draw. The donors were split into four age groups: young (average approximately 16 years), middle-aged (about 40), aged (roughly 65) and long-lived (under 90).

Looking up the germline V gene yields CDR1 SNHLY and CDR2 FYNNEI. From the cysteine through the phenylalanine, the CDR3 covers 16 amino acids. The only DNA kept is the CDR3, 48 bases in frame from the first base. Overall study outcomes, separate from this receptor: As age increased, observed TCR beta diversity per million T cells dropped in a roughly linear way, and a significant reduction was already evident by age about 40. Estimates of total diversity based on one million sequenced T cells were regarded as lower bounds and as underestimates. The long-lived group showed more naive CD4+ T cells, fewer expanded clones and increased TCR diversity than the aged group, suggesting age selection. The CMV infection status of donors was not known, potentially confounding age-related changes in expanded clonotypes. Because profiling used bulk unsorted PBMCs, naive and antigen-experienced compartments could not be compared conclusively. Observed TCR beta diversity correlated strongly with the percentage of naive T cells measured by flow cytometry.

The roughly 39 donors, aged about 6 to 100 years, were systemically healthy Caucasian individuals from Russia. Each donor gave roughly 9.5 milliliters of peripheral blood, collected into EDTA-treated Vacutainer tubes. Ficoll-Paque density-gradient centrifugation was used to isolate PBMCs, with at least 6 million per sample. Trizol reagent was used to extract total RNA from PBMCs, with at least 6 micrograms per sample. The percentages of naive CD45RAhigh/CD27high T cells were determined by flow cytometry on a PBMC aliquot from every donor. The method was 5' RACE. The sample was run on an Illumina HiSeq 2500. A second PCR of about 7 to 12 cycles was run with a J-beta primer mix and a sample-barcoded 5' primer. Each TCR beta cDNA molecule received a unique molecular identifier from a template-switch 5' adaptor carrying 12 random nucleotides. At least 3 million CDR3-containing paired-end reads were obtained from each sample. The Mint cDNA synthesis kit, primed by a TRBC-specific oligonucleotide, was used to synthesize first-strand cDNA from all RNA. All cDNA was treated with uracil-DNA glycosylase and then went through a first 18-cycle PCR with the universal primers M1SS and BC2_uni_R. Regarding the original processing steps: Each sample was normalized by randomly selecting 1 million high-quality reads, each carrying a distinct molecular identifier. Reads sharing molecular identifiers were discarded rather than binned into consensus sequences. CDR3 identification, clonotype clustering and error correction used MiTCR with a Q25 quality threshold and the strictest error-elimination algorithm. A nonparametric unseen species model with Euler transformation was used to estimate lower-bound total TCR beta diversity. TCRdb reprocessed the public reads (quality trimming at Q25 with fastp, clone calling with MiXCR) and kept in-frame beta chains. Every distinct CDR3 protein forms one entry, paired with its most common genes and DNA. These V and J calls originate from TCRdb's pipeline instead of the authors' own analysis. For this sample there are some 1.4 million distinct CDR3 sequences; 42% appear just once. Under 8% of the sample is taken by the ten largest.

The TCR was taken from a young woman in good health. This receptor chain uses TRBV2 and TRBJ1-2; TRBD1 lines up with 8 middle nucleotides. Sequenced input: blood. CDR3 region: CVSSEGSTGENYGYTF. DNA sequence: TGTGTCAGCAGTGAAGGATCGACAGGGGAGAACTATGGCTACACCTTC.